Listed below are T cell receptor beta chains from one sample, sequenced in a study of human T cells and chemical hapten exposure. TCRdb re-analysed the RACE reads in MiXCR, keeping a single row per CDR3 protein. The sample has 110,000 to 150,000 distinct CDR3 sequences; 10% to 15% are singletons. Sequenced material: whole blood, taken in connection with sensitization to the hapten diphenylcyclopropenone (DPC). All receptors derive from a woman in her forties or fifties with alopecia areata. Some clones in this sample may be carry-over from other donors' samples. Both conserved end residues are trimmed from each CDR3.

V	J	CDR3
TRBV27	TRBJ2-3	ASTHRVMGTTDTQY
TRBV3-1	TRBJ1-6	ASSQDGQGIPNSPLH
TRBV4-3	TRBJ2-3	ASSQDGGPSSGSLADTQY
TRBV29-1	TRBJ2-1	SGTSTLAEQF
TRBV14	TRBJ1-2	ASSQGMRQGLYGYT
TRBV5-6	TRBJ1-1	ASSNVLDGGRNTEAF
TRBV29-1	TRBJ2-4	SVEEAGVRTIQY
TRBV28	TRBJ2-7	ASRPSGRNSYEQY
TRBV30	TRBJ2-3	AWSVWEGGRTDTQY
TRBV20-1	TRBJ2-4	SFRGGAKNIQY
TRBV29-1	TRBJ2-5	SVEERGRTQETQY
TRBV29-1	TRBJ2-4	SVVRPPTNIQY
TRBV29-1	TRBJ1-2	SVPASDSNYGYT
TRBV7-8	TRBJ2-5	ASSLATGLAPQETQY
TRBV19	TRBJ2-3	ASSIGAGVRTDTQY
TRBV5-1	TRBJ2-1	ASSSRLGGGNEQF
TRBV18	TRBJ2-7	ASSPRRDEQY
TRBV2	TRBJ1-5	ASSDAQRSNQPQH
TRBV6-6	TRBJ1-2	ASSSDNYGYT
TRBV19	TRBJ1-2	ASNLKDGAGGYT
TRBV27	TRBJ2-3	ASSASTSGSTDTQY
TRBV7-2	TRBJ2-7	ASSRGGRDYEQY
TRBV12-3/TRBV12-4	TRBJ2-5	ASRETGAGETQY
TRBV7-2	TRBJ2-7	ASSLVATGTSYEQY